This T cell receptor beta chain was recorded in a study of OX40 agonist ivuxolimab in advanced cancers. As for the study in general: Patients were treated with ivuxolimab, an agonistic anti-OX40 (CD134) antibody. Among those enrolled, mean age was roughly 62 years (range roughly 23 to 79) and about 79% were male.

TCRdb's table, derived via immunoSEQ multiplex PCR, lists solely in-frame clones and lacks some. The table includes 55,000 to 85,000 clones, roughly 85% detected once. This clonotype was sampled from an adult with an advanced solid tumor such as melanoma, head and neck, liver or kidney cancer. Source: CD4+ or CD8+ T cells sorted from blood, taken in a trial of the OX40 agonist ivuxolimab.

In DNA form, the CDR3 reads TGTGCCAGCAGTTCAGACACCGGGGAGCTGTTTTTT. This translates into CASSSDTGELFF. The chain employs TRBV2 and TRBJ2-2, with D unresolved. Trimming cost V 5 bases and J 3 bases, with 4 bases left between them. The length of the CDR3 is 12 residues. CDR1 and CDR2 (germline): SNHLY, FYNNEI.